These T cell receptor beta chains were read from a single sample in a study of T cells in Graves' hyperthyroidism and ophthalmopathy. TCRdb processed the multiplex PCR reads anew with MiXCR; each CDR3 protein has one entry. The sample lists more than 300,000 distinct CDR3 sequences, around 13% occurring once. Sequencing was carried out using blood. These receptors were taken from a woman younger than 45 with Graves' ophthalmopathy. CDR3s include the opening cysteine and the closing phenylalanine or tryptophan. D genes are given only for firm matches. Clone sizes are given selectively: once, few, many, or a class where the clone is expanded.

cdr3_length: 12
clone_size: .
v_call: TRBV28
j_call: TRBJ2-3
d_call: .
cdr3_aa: CASSVAVDTQYF
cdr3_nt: TGTGCCAGCAGCGTAGCGGTAGATACGCAGTATTTT

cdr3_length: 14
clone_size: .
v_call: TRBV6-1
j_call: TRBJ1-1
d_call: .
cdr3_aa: CASNPGGWHTEAFF
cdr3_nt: TGTGCCAGCAACCCTGGGGGATGGCACACTGAAGCTTTCTTT

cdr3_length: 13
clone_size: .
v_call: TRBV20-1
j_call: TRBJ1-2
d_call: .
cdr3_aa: CSARRTVNYGYTF
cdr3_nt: TGCAGTGCTAGGCGGACAGTTAACTATGGCTACACCTTC

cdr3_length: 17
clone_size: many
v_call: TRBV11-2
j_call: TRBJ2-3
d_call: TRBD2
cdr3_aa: CASSSRPGLAGVDTQYF
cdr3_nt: TGTGCCAGCAGCTCCCGCCCGGGACTAGCGGGGGTCGATACGCAGTATTTT

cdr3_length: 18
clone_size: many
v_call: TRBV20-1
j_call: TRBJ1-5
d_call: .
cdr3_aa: CSARDRSVGPDSNQPQHF
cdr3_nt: TGCAGTGCTAGAGATCGGTCGGTGGGGCCCGATAGCAATCAGCCCCAGCATTTT

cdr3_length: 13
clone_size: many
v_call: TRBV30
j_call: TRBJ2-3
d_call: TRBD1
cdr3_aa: CASDRGSTDTQYF
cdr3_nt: TGTGCCTCGGACAGGGGGTCCACAGATACGCAGTATTTT

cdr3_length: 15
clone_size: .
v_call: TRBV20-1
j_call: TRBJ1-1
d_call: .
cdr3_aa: CSARKRAGGPPEAFF
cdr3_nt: TGCAGTGCTAGAAAACGAGCGGGGGGCCCTCCTGAAGCTTTCTTT

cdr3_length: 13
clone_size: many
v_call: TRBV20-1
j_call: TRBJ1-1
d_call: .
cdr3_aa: CSERGQSNTEAFF
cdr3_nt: TGCAGTGAAAGGGGACAATCGAACACTGAAGCTTTCTTT

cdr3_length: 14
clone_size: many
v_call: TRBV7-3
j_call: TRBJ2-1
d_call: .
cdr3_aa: CASSLMGGNNEQFF
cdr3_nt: TGTGCCAGCAGCTTAATGGGGGGAAACAATGAGCAGTTCTTC

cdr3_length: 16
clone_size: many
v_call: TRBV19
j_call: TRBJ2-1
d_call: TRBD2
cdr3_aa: CASSIILAGGLGEQFF
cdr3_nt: TGTGCCAGTAGTATAATCCTAGCGGGGGGGCTCGGGGAGCAGTTCTTC

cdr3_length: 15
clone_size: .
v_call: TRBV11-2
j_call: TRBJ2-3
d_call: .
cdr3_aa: CASSGGWEIADTQYF
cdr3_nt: TGTGCCAGCAGCGGGGGGTGGGAGATCGCAGATACGCAGTATTTT

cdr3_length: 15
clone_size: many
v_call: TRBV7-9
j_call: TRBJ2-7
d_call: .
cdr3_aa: CASSLGVGPTYEQYF
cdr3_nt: TGTGCCAGCAGCTTAGGGGTGGGACCAACCTACGAGCAGTACTTC

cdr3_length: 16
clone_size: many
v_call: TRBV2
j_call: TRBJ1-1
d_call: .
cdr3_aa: CASSEGARGTFSEAFF
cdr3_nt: TGTGCCAGCAGTGAAGGGGCGCGGGGGACATTTTCGGAGGCTTTCTTT

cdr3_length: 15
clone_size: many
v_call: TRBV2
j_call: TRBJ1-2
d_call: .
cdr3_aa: CASSAFRQVDYGYTF
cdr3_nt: TGTGCCAGCAGTGCCTTCCGACAGGTTGACTATGGCTACACCTTC

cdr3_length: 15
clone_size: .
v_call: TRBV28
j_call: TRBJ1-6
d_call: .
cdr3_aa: CASRLGAKFNSPLHF
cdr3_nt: TGTGCCAGCAGGCTCGGGGCGAAGTTTAATTCACCCCTCCACTTT

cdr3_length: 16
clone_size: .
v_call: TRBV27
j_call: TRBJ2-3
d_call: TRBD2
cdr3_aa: CASRHLAGGPSDTQYF
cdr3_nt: TGTGCCAGCAGACATTTAGCGGGGGGGCCCTCAGATACGCAGTATTTT

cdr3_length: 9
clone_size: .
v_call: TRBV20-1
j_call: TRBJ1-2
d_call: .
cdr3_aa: CRANYGFTF
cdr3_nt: TGCAGAGCTAACTATGGCTTCACCTTC

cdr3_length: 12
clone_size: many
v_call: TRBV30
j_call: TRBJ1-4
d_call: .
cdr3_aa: CAWGGDNEKLFF
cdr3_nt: TGTGCCTGGGGTGGAGATAATGAAAAACTGTTTTTT

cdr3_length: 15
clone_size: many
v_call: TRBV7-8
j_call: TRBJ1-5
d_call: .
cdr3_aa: CASSLGRRMYQPQHF
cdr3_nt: TGTGCCAGCAGCTTAGGTCGCAGGATGTATCAGCCCCAGCATTTT

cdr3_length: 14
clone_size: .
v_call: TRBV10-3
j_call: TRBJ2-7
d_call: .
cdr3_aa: CAIRRDGGIYEQYF
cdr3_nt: TGTGCCATCAGGAGGGACGGAGGGATATACGAGCAGTACTTC

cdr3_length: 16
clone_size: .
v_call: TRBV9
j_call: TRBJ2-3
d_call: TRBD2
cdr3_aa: CASSGDASGDTDTQYF
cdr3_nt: TGTGCCAGCTCGGGTGACGCAAGCGGGGACACAGATACGCAGTATTTT

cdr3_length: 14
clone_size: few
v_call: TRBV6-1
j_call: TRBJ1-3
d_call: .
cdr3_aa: CASRRQASGNTIYF
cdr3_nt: TGTGCCAGCAGACGACAGGCCTCTGGAAACACCATATATTTT

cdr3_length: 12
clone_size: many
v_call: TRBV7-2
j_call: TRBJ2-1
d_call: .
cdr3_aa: CASSLRGLKQFF
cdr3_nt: TGTGCCAGCAGCTTGCGGGGGCTAAAGCAGTTCTTC

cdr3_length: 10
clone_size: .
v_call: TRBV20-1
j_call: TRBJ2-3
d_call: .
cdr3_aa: CSVLTDTQYF
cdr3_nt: TGCAGTGTTTTGACCGATACGCAGTATTTT

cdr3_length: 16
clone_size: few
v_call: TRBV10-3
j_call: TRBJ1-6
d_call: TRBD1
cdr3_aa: CAISDPWQGGNSPLHF
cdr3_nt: TGTGCCATCAGTGACCCTTGGCAGGGGGGAAATTCACCCCTCCACTTT

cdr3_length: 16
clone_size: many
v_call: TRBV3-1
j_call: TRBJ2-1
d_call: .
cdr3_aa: CASSQAKGSSYNEQFF
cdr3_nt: TGTGCCAGCAGCCAAGCCAAGGGGAGCTCCTACAATGAGCAGTTCTTC

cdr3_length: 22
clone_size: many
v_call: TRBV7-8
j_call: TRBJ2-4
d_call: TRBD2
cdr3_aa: CASSAGLAGVTRSGIAKNIQYF
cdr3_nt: TGTGCCAGCAGCGCCGGACTAGCGGGGGTTACCCGTTCTGGGATAGCCAAAAACATTCAGTACTTC

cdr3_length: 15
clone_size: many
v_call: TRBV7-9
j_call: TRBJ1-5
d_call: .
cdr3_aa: CASSRGQGYNQPQHF
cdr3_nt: TGTGCCAGCAGTAGGGGCCAGGGCTACAATCAGCCCCAGCATTTT

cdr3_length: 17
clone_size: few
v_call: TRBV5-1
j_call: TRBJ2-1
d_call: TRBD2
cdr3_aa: CASSLTSGGAAYNEQFF
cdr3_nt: TGCGCCAGCAGCTTGACTAGCGGGGGGGCCGCCTACAATGAGCAGTTCTTC

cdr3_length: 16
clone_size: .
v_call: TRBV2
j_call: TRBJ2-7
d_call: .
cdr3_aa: CASSEAVGGVGREQYF
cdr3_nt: TGTGCCAGCAGTGAAGCCGTAGGGGGGGTGGGACGCGAGCAGTACTTC

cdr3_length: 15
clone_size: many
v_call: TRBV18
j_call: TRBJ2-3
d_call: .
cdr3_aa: CASSPLAASTDTQYF
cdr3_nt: TGTGCCAGCTCACCATTGGCAGCGAGCACAGATACGCAGTATTTT

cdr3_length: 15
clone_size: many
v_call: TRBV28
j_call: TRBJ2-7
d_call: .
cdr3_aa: CASSSPGADSYEQYF
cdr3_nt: TGTGCCAGCAGTTCCCCCGGGGCCGACTCCTACGAGCAGTACTTC

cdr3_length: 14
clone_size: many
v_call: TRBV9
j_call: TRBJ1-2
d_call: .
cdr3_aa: CASSVAESPYGYTF
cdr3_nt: TGTGCCAGCAGCGTAGCTGAGAGCCCATATGGCTACACCTTC

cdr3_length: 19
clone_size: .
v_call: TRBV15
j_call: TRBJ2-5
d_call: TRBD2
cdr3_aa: CATSSLGPSGGAFRETQYF
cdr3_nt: TGTGCCACCAGCAGCCTCGGGCCTAGCGGGGGGGCTTTTCGGGAGACCCAGTACTTC

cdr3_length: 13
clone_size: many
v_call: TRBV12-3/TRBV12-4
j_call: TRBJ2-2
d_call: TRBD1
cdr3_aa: CAKRTGITGELFF
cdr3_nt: TGTGCCAAAAGGACAGGGATTACCGGGGAGCTGTTTTTT

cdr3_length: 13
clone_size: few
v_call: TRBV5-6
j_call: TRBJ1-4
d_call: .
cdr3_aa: CASSLWGGEKLFF
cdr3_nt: TGTGCCAGCAGCTTGTGGGGGGGAGAAAAACTGTTTTTT

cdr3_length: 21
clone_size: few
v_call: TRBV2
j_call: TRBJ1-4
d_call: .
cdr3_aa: CASSEEPMDGPNAAANEKLFF
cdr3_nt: TGTGCCAGCAGTGAAGAGCCTATGGACGGGCCCAACGCAGCGGCTAATGAAAAACTGTTTTTT

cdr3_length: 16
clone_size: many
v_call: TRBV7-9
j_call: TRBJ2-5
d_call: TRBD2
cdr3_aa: CASSFSRAGGQETQYF
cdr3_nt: TGTGCCAGCAGCTTCTCAAGAGCGGGGGGCCAAGAGACCCAGTACTTC

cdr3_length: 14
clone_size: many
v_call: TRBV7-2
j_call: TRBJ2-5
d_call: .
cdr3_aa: CASSLAVQQETQYF
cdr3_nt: TGTGCCAGCAGCTTAGCGGTCCAGCAAGAGACCCAGTACTTC

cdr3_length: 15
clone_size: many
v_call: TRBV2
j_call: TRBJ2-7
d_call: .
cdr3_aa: CASSIRQVSRYEQYF
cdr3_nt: TGTGCCAGCAGTATCCGACAGGTCTCCCGCTACGAGCAGTACTTC

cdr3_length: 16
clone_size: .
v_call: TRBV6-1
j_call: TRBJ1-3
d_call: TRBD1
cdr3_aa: CASSRLFRQGANTIYF
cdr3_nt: TGTGCCAGCAGTCGACTGTTTCGACAGGGGGCGAACACCATATATTTT

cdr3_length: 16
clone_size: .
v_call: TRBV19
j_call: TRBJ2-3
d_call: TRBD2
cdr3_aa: CASSSSPSGATDTQYF
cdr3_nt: TGTGCCAGTAGTTCATCCCCTAGCGGGGCCACAGATACGCAGTATTTT

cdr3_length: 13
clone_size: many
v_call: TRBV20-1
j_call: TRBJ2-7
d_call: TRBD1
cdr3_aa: CSFKPGTVYEQYF
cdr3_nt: TGCAGTTTCAAACCCGGGACAGTCTACGAGCAGTACTTC

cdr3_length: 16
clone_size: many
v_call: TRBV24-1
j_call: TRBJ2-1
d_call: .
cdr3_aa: CATSDARGGSYNEQFF
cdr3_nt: TGTGCCACCAGTGACGCCAGGGGGGGCTCCTACAATGAGCAGTTCTTC

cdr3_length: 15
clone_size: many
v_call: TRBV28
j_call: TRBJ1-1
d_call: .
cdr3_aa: CASSPPWIANTEAFF
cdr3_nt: TGTGCCAGCAGCCCCCCTTGGATTGCGAACACTGAAGCTTTCTTT

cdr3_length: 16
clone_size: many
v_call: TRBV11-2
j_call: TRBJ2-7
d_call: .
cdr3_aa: CASSPGRDAGPYEQYF
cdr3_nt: TGTGCCAGCAGCCCCGGCCGGGACGCTGGCCCCTACGAGCAGTACTTC

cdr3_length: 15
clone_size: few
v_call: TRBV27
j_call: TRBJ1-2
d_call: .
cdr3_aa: CASSLDGGNNYGYTF
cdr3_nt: TGTGCCAGCAGTTTAGATGGTGGAAACAACTATGGCTACACCTTC

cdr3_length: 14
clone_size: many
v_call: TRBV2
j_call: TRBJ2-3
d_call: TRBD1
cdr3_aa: CASSVRTGLDTQYF
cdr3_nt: TGTGCCAGCAGTGTCCGGACAGGGTTGGATACGCAGTATTTT

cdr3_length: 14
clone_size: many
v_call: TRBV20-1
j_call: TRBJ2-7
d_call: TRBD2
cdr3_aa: CSASSGGADYEQYF
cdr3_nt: TGCAGTGCTAGTAGCGGGGGGGCCGACTACGAGCAGTACTTC

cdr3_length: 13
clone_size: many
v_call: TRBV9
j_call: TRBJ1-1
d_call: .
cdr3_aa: CASTTGMNTEAFF
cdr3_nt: TGTGCCAGCACCACAGGCATGAACACTGAAGCTTTCTTT

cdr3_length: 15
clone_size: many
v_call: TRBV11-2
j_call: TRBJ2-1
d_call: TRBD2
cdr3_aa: CASSKSGLAGNEQFF
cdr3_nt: TGTGCCAGCAGCAAAAGCGGACTAGCTGGGAATGAGCAGTTCTTC

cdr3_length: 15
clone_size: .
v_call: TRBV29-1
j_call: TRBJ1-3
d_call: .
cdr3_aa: CSVVDRESPGNTIYF
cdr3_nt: TGCAGCGTTGTAGACAGAGAAAGCCCTGGAAACACCATATATTTT

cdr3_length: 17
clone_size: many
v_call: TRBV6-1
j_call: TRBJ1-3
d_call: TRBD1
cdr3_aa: CASSEDHWQGARNTIYF
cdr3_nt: TGTGCCAGCAGTGAAGATCATTGGCAGGGGGCAAGAAACACCATATATTTT

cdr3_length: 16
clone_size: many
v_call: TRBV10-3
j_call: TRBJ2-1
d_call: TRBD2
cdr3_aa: CAISGGGASRLGEQFF
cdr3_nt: TGTGCCATCAGCGGGGGGGGGGCCTCTCGTTTGGGTGAGCAGTTCTTC

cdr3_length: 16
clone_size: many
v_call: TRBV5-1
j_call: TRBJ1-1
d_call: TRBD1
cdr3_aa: CASADPSLTGAFEAFF
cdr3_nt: TGCGCCAGCGCCGATCCCAGTCTAACAGGGGCCTTTGAAGCTTTCTTT

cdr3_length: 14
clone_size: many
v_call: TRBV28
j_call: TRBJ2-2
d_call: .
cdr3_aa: CASSLLLNTGELFF
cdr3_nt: TGTGCCAGCAGTTTACTACTGAACACCGGGGAGCTGTTTTTT

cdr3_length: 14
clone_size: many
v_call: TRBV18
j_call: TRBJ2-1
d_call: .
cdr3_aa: CASSPRGQYNEQFF
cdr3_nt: TGTGCCTCCTCCCCGCGGGGCCAGTACAATGAGCAGTTCTTC